Each of the 3 T cell receptor beta chains below was sequenced from the same sample in a study of persistence of HIV-infected CD4 T cells. Sequencing used immunoSEQ version 4 in survey mode. Some clones are missing from TCRdb's copy, which holds only in-frame ones; the method was immunoSEQ multiplex PCR. The sample has 30,000 to 45,000 clones; more than 75% are singletons. Cells were stimulated with overlapping HIV-1 Gag 15-mer peptides. CD40L-negative CD69-negative CD45RO-high memory CD4+ T cells were sorted as populations depleted of antigen-responding cells. For these receptors, no antigen is known. The sample in question was cultured CD4+ T cells from PBMCs, obtained from a patient who received antiretroviral therapy. These receptors came from an adult with HIV. The donor label of this sample is uncertain.

The chain is built from TRBV23-1 and TRBJ2-1, with TRBD2 matching over 12 bases. TRBV23-1 is an ORF, and what it does is uncertain. The CDR3 has 14 residues. With 8 bases clipped from V and 5 bases from J, the junction kept 4 bases outside the gene matches. The DNA of the CDR3 is TGCGCCAGCCTACTAGCGGGGGGAGACAATGAGCAGTTCTTC. Protein sequence: CASLLAGGDNEQFF.

The rearrangement joins TRBV15 to TRBJ1-3, with TRBD1 matching over 8 bases. V trimming: 1 base; J trimming: 2 bases; junction bases outside the gene matches: 4. Looked up from germline, CDR1 is LNHNV and CDR2 is YYDKDF (reference sequence). The CDR3 is 16 residues long. DNA of the CDR3: TGTGCCACCAGCAGAGGGGCAGGGGGCACTGGAAACACCATATATTTT. This gives the protein CATSRGAGGTGNTIYF.

This clone turned up a few times. The V call is TRBV19, the J call TRBJ2-3; D ambiguous. V was clipped by 0 bases and J by 1 base, with 2 bases between them. Germline CDR1 is LNHDA and CDR2 is SQIVND (reference sequence). There are 13 residues in the CDR3. DNA for the CDR3: TGTGCCAGTAGTATAGAAGGCACAGATACGCAGTATTTT. This gives the protein CASSIEGTDTQYF.